One and the same sample provided the 30 T cell receptor beta chains below, sequenced in a study of blood T cell repertoires in COVID-19. Only in-frame clones appear in the TCRdb table, and some are missing; sequencing was by immunoSEQ multiplex PCR. Among 30,000 to 35,000 clones listed, over 60% were seen once. Specimen: peripheral blood. These receptors came from a human donor in a cohort sampled during active COVID-19.

This chain uses TRBV24-1 with TRBJ2-1, with D possibly being TRBD1 (6 bases). V shed 5 bases and J shed 1 base, with 11 bases lying between them. This CDR3 comprises 15 residues. The germline V gene has CDR1 KGHDR and CDR2 SFDVKD. CDR3 in DNA: TGTGCCACCAGTGGGACAGCAGAATCCTACAATGAGCAGTTCTTC. Its translation is CATSGTAESYNEQFF.

This rearrangement joins TRBV10-3 to TRBJ1-2, with 8 nucleotides matching TRBD1. V gave up 11 bases and J gave up 2 bases; unmatched junction bases: 4. CDR1 and CDR2 from the germline V gene are ENHRY and SYGVKD. The length of the CDR3 is 12 residues. CDR3 residues: CASGQGNYGYTF. The CDR3 DNA reads TGTGCCTCCGGACAGGGAAACTATGGCTACACCTTC.

This clone was observed a few times. The rearrangement links TRBV7-2 to TRBJ1-4; the D gene is possibly TRBD1 (6 bases). With 5 bases removed from V and 2 bases from J, the gap between germline ends came to 12 bases. In germline, CDR1 is SGHTA, CDR2 FQGNSA. This CDR3 contains 15 residues. This CDR3 is CASSKQGGTNEKLFF. The DNA of the CDR3 is TGTGCCAGCAGCAAACAGGGTGGGACTAATGAAAAACTGTTTTTT.

The chain joins TRBV5-1 to TRBJ1-4; perhaps TRBD1 as D (6 bases). Trimming shortened V by 4 bases and J by 8 bases, and 18 bases separated the two germline ends. This CDR3 is built from 15 residues. Germline CDR1 SGHRS, CDR2 YFSETQ. Written as DNA, the CDR3 is TGCGCCAGCAGCGCTGAGGACAGATCGGGGGAAAAACTGTTTTTT. Translating gives CASSAEDRSGEKLFF.

In this sample, this clone turned up once. V gene TRBV19 combines with J gene TRBJ2-7; no definite D call. This CDR3 comprises 14 residues. Germline CDR1 is LNHDA and CDR2 is SQIVND (reference sequence). V was trimmed by 3 bases and J by 2 bases, leaving 11 bases between them. In DNA, the CDR3 is TGTGCCAGTAGTATGCACGCTTCGGCCTACGAGCAGTACTTC. Protein sequence: CASSMHASAYEQYF.

The CDR3 DNA is TGTGCCAGTAGAACACCGAATGAGCAGTTCTTC. The encoded protein is CASRTPNEQFF. This chain uses TRBV19 with TRBJ2-1; D call uncertain. The CDR3 spans 11 residues. Between the trimmed V and J ends, which lost 6 bases and 7 bases, there was a span of 7 bases. The germline V gene encodes CDR1 LNHDA and CDR2 SQIVND (reference sequence).

The chain uses TRBV9 and TRBJ1-1, with 7 bases matching TRBD1. The CDR3 consists of 14 residues. V gave up 4 bases and J gave up 5 bases; unmatched junction bases: 8. Germline assignment: CDR1 SGDLS and CDR2 YYNGEE. This CDR3 is CASSTRTGETEAFF. CDR3 nucleotide sequence: TGTGCCAGCAGCACTCGAACAGGGGAAACTGAAGCTTTCTTT.

V and J are TRBV28 and TRBJ1-5; 8 positions agree with TRBD1. The CDR3 covers 18 residues. CDR1 MDHEN and CDR2 SYDVKM come from the germline V gene. V dropped 5 bases and J dropped 0; count of bases not matched to a gene: 12. CDR3 in amino acids: CASSLTGTGLYSNQPQHF. CDR3 bases: TGTGCCAGCAGTCTTACCGGGACAGGTCTTTATAGCAATCAGCCCCAGCATTTT.

The chain carries TRBV19 and TRBJ2-6; D is perhaps TRBD1 (6 bases). The V end was cut by 4 bases, the J end by 4 bases, with 14 bases between. This CDR3 is built from 16 residues. Germline CDR1 is LNHDA and CDR2 is SQIVND (reference sequence). The CDR3: CASSTYPGVGANVLTF. In DNA, the CDR3 is TGTGCCAGTAGTACCTACCCAGGGGTGGGGGCCAACGTCCTGACTTTC.

The chain couples TRBV5-5 to TRBJ1-2; D not resolved. CDR1 is SGHKS, CDR2 YYEKEE, per germline (reference sequence). This CDR3 spans 13 amino acids. V dropped 2 bases and J dropped 1 base, with 6 bases sitting between them. CDR3 protein: CASSLGVNYGYTF. For the CDR3, the DNA is TGTGCCAGCAGCTTAGGAGTTAACTATGGCTACACCTTC.

The V gene is TRBV6-2 or TRBV6-3, the J gene TRBJ2-7, with unresolved D. This CDR3 contains 13 residues. Per germline, CDR1 MNHEY and CDR2 SVGEGT. Trimming shortened V by 6 bases and J by 0 bases, and 9 bases separated the two germline ends. The CDR3 loop reads CASSLAPSYEQYF. The DNA of the CDR3 is TGTGCCAGCAGCTTAGCACCCTCCTACGAGCAGTACTTC.

V gene TRBV6-5 combines with J gene TRBJ2-2; TRBD2 agrees at 9 bases. The CDR3 extends over 14 amino acids. Germline V CDR1 and CDR2: MNHEY, SVGAGI. The V gene end was trimmed by 6 bases and the J gene end by 4 bases; junction bases not matched to a gene: 3. CDR3 in DNA: TGTGCCAGCAGGAGACTAGCGGTCACCGGGGAGCTGTTTTTT. As protein: CASRRLAVTGELFF.

The V gene is TRBV7-6, the J gene TRBJ2-6; maybe TRBD1 (5 bases). V lost 6 bases to trimming and J lost 0 bases, with 21 bases between them. CDR3 size: 19 residues. Germline V CDR1 and CDR2: SGHVS, FNYEAQ. The CDR3 protein is CASSSKGLGDYSGANVLTF. DNA for the CDR3: TGTGCCAGCAGTTCCAAAGGGCTAGGGGATTACTCTGGGGCCAACGTCCTGACTTTC.

The V gene is TRBV5-1, the J gene TRBJ2-7, with 10 positions matching TRBD2. This CDR3 spans 15 amino acids. After removal of 1 base from V and 4 bases from J, the junction contained 5 bases not matched to a gene. The germline V gene encodes CDR1 SGHRS and CDR2 YFSETQ. The CDR3 nucleotides are TGCGCCAGCAGCTTGCTGGCTAGCGGGAGATACGAGCAGTACTTC. It translates to CASSLLASGRYEQYF.

This chain links TRBV6-5 with TRBJ2-1; the match to TRBD2 covers 8 bases. This CDR3 has 16 amino acids. V gave up 2 bases and J gave up 4 bases; unmatched junction bases: 7. The germline V gene encodes CDR1 MNHEY and CDR2 SVGAGI. The CDR3 DNA reads TGTGCCAGCAGTTACGGCTCTAGCGGGCTTTACAATGAGCAGTTCTTC. Amino acid sequence: CASSYGSSGLYNEQFF.

The gene calls are TRBV14 and TRBJ2-5; 7 bases match TRBD1. This CDR3 comprises 15 residues. V gave up 4 bases and J gave up 5 bases; unmatched junction bases: 10. Germline V gene sequence: CDR1 SGHDN, CDR2 FVKESK. This CDR3 is CASSPTGVRSETQYF. Written as DNA, the CDR3 is TGTGCCAGCAGCCCCACAGGGGTGAGATCGGAGACCCAGTACTTC.

The chain combines TRBV19 with TRBJ1-6; 9 positions match TRBD1. CDR3 length equals 17 residues. J lost 11 bases, V lost 4 bases, and 15 bases had no gene match. CDR1 LNHDA and CDR2 SQIVND come from the germline V gene (reference sequence). The chain's CDR3 is CASSSGSLGQGGPPLHF. The CDR3 DNA is TGTGCCAGTAGTAGTGGCTCTCTGGGACAGGGAGGTCCACCCCTCCACTTT.

V and J are TRBV6-6 and TRBJ2-1; 12 bases map to TRBD2. J gave up 9 bases and V 4 bases, and 10 bases lay outside the gene matches. The CDR3 is 16 residues long. Germline V gene sequence: CDR1 MNHNY, CDR2 SVGAGI (reference sequence). This CDR3 is CASSFRLAGGGGEQFF. CDR3 nucleotides: TGTGCCAGCAGTTTTCGGCTAGCGGGGGGGGGCGGTGAGCAGTTCTTC.

This clone was detected a few times. CDR3 residues: CASSLTTALNTEAFF. The CDR3 coding sequence is TGTGCCAGCAGTTTAACAACAGCCTTGAACACTGAAGCTTTCTTT. The V call is TRBV27, the J call TRBJ1-1; D remains unclear. With 2 bases removed from V and 0 bases from J, the gap between germline ends came to 10 bases. The CDR3 is made up of 15 amino acids. Germline V gives CDR1 MNHEY, CDR2 SMNVEV (reference sequence).

Here the CDR3 DNA reads TGTGCCAGCAGTCTATCCCACTCTGGAAACACCATATATTTT. It translates to CASSLSHSGNTIYF. This chain connects TRBV7-8 to TRBJ1-3; D remains unclear. Trimming cost V 6 bases and J 0 bases, with 9 bases left between them. Germline CDR1 is SGHVS and CDR2 is FQNEAQ. The CDR3 is 14 residues long.

The chain links TRBV7-7 to TRBJ2-5, with D maybe TRBD1 (7 bases). Germline V gene lookup returns CDR1 SSHAT and CDR2 FNYEAQ (reference sequence). CDR3 size: 15 residues. V was clipped by 5 bases and J by 2 bases, with 15 bases between them. This CDR3 reads CASSPGGTAQETQYF. The CDR3 DNA is TGTGCCAGCAGCCCCGGAGGGACAGCACAAGAGACCCAGTACTTC.

This rearrangement joins TRBV15 to TRBJ2-7; 7 bases agree with TRBD1. Germline V gene sequence: CDR1 LNHNV, CDR2 YYDKDF (reference sequence). Losses at the gene ends were 3 bases for V and 5 bases for J; bases not matched to a gene: 4. The CDR3 spans 13 residues. CDR3 DNA sequence: TGTGCCACCAGCAGTAGACAGGGCCACGAGCAGTACTTC. Its translation is CATSSRQGHEQYF.

In its sample, this clone was seen once. The rearrangement joins TRBV10-2 to TRBJ2-3; 8 positions agree with TRBD2. CDR3 size: 17 residues. The germline CDR1 and CDR2 sequences are WSHSY and SAAADI. Trimming took 5 bases from V and 0 from J; bases not matched to a gene: 10. The DNA of the CDR3 is TGCGCCAGCAGTATAGCGGGGACGGGATTCAGCACAGATACGCAGTATTTT. Its translation: CASSIAGTGFSTDTQYF.

The chain recombines TRBV27 with TRBJ1-1; TRBD1 matches 7 bases. Losses at the gene ends were 6 bases for V and 5 bases for J; bases not matched to a gene: 15. CDR1 and CDR2 (germline): MNHEY, SMNVEV (reference sequence). The CDR3 consists of 16 residues. The CDR3 reads CASSPLSTGSNTEAFF. CDR3 nucleotide sequence: TGTGCCAGCAGCCCCCTATCGACAGGGAGTAATACTGAAGCTTTCTTT.

The chain combines TRBV2 with TRBJ2-4, with D unresolved. CDR1 is SNHLY, CDR2 FYNNEI, per germline. V shed 5 bases and J shed 6 bases, with 5 bases lying between them. CDR3 size: 11 residues. CDR3 region: CASSTRNIQYF. DNA for the CDR3: TGTGCCAGCAGTACAAGAAACATTCAGTACTTC.

V gene TRBV18 combines with J gene TRBJ2-2; a possible D gene is TRBD2 (5 bases). Germline CDR1 KGHSH, CDR2 LQKENI. V was clipped by 2 bases and J by 1 base, with 11 bases between them. The CDR3 loop spans 16 amino acids. The CDR3 loop reads CASSPIARQNTGELFF. CDR3 DNA: TGTGCCAGCTCACCAATAGCGCGACAGAACACCGGGGAGCTGTTTTTT.

The rearrangement uses TRBV6-5 and TRBJ2-7; perhaps TRBD1 as D (6 bases). In germline, CDR1 is MNHEY, CDR2 SVGAGI. V dropped 2 bases and J dropped 2 bases, with 7 bases sitting between them. The CDR3 runs to 13 residues. CDR3 nucleotide sequence: TGTGCCAGCAGTTACGGGGGCCCCTACGAGCAGTACTTC. It translates to CASSYGGPYEQYF.

The rearrangement uses TRBV5-1 and TRBJ2-4; 10 nucleotides line up with TRBD2. Germline CDR1 is SGHRS and CDR2 is YFSETQ. The CDR3 runs to 15 residues. Trimming removed 4 bases from V and 5 bases from J; junction bases left unmatched: 6. CDR3 sequence: CASSETGTSENIQYF. In DNA, the CDR3 is TGCGCCAGCAGCGAGACCGGGACTAGCGAAAACATTCAGTACTTC.

The rearrangement joins TRBV10-2 to TRBJ1-1; 7 bases map to TRBD1. V shed 4 bases and J 4 bases; nucleotides not matched to a gene: 3. Germline CDR1 reads WSHSY; CDR2 reads SAAADI. The CDR3 length is 13 residues. CDR3 sequence reads: CASSGQGSTEAFF. The CDR3 DNA reads TGCGCCAGCAGTGGACAGGGTTCCACTGAAGCTTTCTTT.

V and J are TRBV20-1 and TRBJ2-7; D not resolved. The V end lost 5 bases, the J end lost 11 bases, and 13 bases lay between the germline ends. Germline-derived CDR1 and CDR2 are DFQATT and SNEGSKA (reference sequence). This CDR3 contains 10 residues. CDR3 loop: CSAGPRTEYF. The CDR3, as DNA: TGCAGTGCTGGCCCCCGCACCGAGTACTTC.